These 19 T cell receptor beta chains came from one sample sequenced in a study of high-grade serous ovarian cancer treatment subgroups. Using immunoSEQ multiplex PCR, the repertoire was profiled, and TCRdb retains in-frame clones only, with some absent. The data contain about 16,000 clones, 73% of them singletons. Tumor samples were taken before definitive surgery or chemotherapy. The sequencing sample was made of tumor tissue. Receptor source: a human donor with high-grade serous ovarian cancer.

V and J are TRBV7-6 and TRBJ2-7; maybe TRBD2 (7 bases). The CDR3 is 14 residues long. V was pared by 5 bases and J by 0 bases, with 11 bases between. Germline CDR1 SGHVS, CDR2 FNYEAQ. The DNA of the CDR3 is TGTGCCAGCAGCCCGGCGGGGGCCTCCTACGAGCAGTACTTC. Translation gives CASSPAGASYEQYF.

This clone showed up just once. The chain is built from TRBV7-8 and TRBJ1-1; D is unresolved. Trimming removed 3 bases at V and 7 bases at J, with 15 bases between. CDR3 length: 14 residues. Germline-derived CDR1 and CDR2 are SGHVS and FQNEAQ. CDR3 coding DNA: TGTGCCAGCAGCTTGCCCCTGGCAGGCAGTGAAGCTTTCTTT. This sequence encodes CASSLPLAGSEAFF.

V and J are TRBV6-6 and TRBJ2-3; unclear D gene. CDR1 is MNHNY, CDR2 SVGAGI, per germline (reference sequence). The CDR3 runs to 13 residues. Trimming removed 6 bases at V and 2 bases at J, with 9 bases between. The CDR3 nucleotides are TGTGCCAGCAGGTTAGACGACACAGATACGCAGTATTTT. This sequence encodes CASRLDDTDTQYF.

This chain connects TRBV10-3 to TRBJ1-2; possibly TRBD1 for D (6 bases). V lost 6 bases and J lost 3, with 14 bases in between. The germline V gene has CDR1 ENHRY and CDR2 SYGVKD. There are 14 residues in the CDR3. CDR3 bases: TGTGCCATCAGCCCACAGGGATCCGACTATGGCTACACCTTC. Translation: CAISPQGSDYGYTF.

V and J are TRBV7-9 and TRBJ2-3; possible D gene TRBD1, 5 bases. This CDR3 has 14 amino acids. V gave up 6 bases and J gave up 2 bases, with 12 bases separating them. Germline V gene lookup returns CDR1 SEHNR and CDR2 FQNEAQ (reference sequence). The CDR3 spells CASRPSTDTDTQYF. CDR3 DNA sequence: TGTGCCAGCAGACCATCGACAGACACAGATACGCAGTATTTT.

The chain carries TRBV6-4 and TRBJ2-3; D is ambiguous. This CDR3 region has 10 residues. Looked up from germline, CDR1 is MRHNA and CDR2 is SNTAGT. Trimming cost V 8 bases and J 3 bases, with 3 bases left between them. This CDR3 is CASPTDTQYF. The CDR3 DNA reads TGTGCCAGCCCGACAGATACGCAGTATTTT.

A few counts support this clone. The chain combines TRBV5-5 with TRBJ1-2, with a tentative D call TRBD1 (6 bases). Germline CDR1 reads SGHKS; CDR2 reads YYEKEE (reference sequence). V was shortened by 4 bases and J by 4 bases, with 14 bases between the two germline ends. The CDR3 contains 14 residues. This CDR3 is CASSQVDSFYGYTF. CDR3 sequence (DNA): TGTGCCAGCAGCCAAGTGGACAGCTTCTATGGCTACACCTTC.

The chain employs TRBV4-1 and TRBJ1-6; the D gene is possibly TRBD1 (6 bases). Germline values: CDR1 MGHRA, CDR2 YSYEKL. The CDR3 has 15 residues. V dropped 0 bases and J dropped 9 bases, with 12 bases sitting between them. CDR3 loop: CASSQETGLGSPLHF. The CDR3 coding sequence is TGCGCCAGCAGCCAAGAGACAGGCCTGGGTTCACCCCTCCACTTT.

V usage is TRBV19 and J usage is TRBJ2-7; 10 nucleotides align to TRBD1. V gave up 7 bases and J gave up 1 base; unmatched junction bases: 7. Germline-derived CDR1 and CDR2 are LNHDA and SQIVND (reference sequence). The CDR3 length is 15 residues. The CDR3 DNA is TGTGCCAGTAAGGGGGGACAGGGGCCTTCCTACGAGCAGTACTTC. Its protein is CASKGGQGPSYEQYF.

CDR3 protein: CASSRRIESSYNEQFF. In DNA, the CDR3 is TGTGCCAGCAGCCGTAGGATTGAGAGCTCCTACAATGAGCAGTTCTTC. The J gene is TRBJ2-1, the V gene TRBV7-9; no definite D call. Trimming took 5 bases from V and 0 from J, leaving 14 bases between them. The CDR3 spans 16 residues. Germline V gene sequence: CDR1 SEHNR, CDR2 FQNEAQ (reference sequence).

The chain links TRBV6-5 to TRBJ2-7; the D gene is possibly TRBD2 (6 bases). Trimming cost V 1 base and J 2 bases, with 12 bases left between them. Germline V gives CDR1 MNHEY, CDR2 SVGAGI. This CDR3 is 15 amino acids long. The CDR3 bases are TGTGCCAGCAGTTACTTTGCGGGGACCGCCTACGAGCAGTACTTC. The encoded protein is CASSYFAGTAYEQYF.

The gene calls are TRBV27 and TRBJ2-3; a possible D gene is TRBD2 (5 bases). CDR3 length: 16 residues. CDR1 MNHEY and CDR2 SMNVEV come from the germline V gene (reference sequence). Trimming removed 3 bases at V and 2 bases at J, with 15 bases between. The CDR3: CASSFEASFYTDTQYF. CDR3 DNA sequence: TGTGCCAGCAGTTTTGAAGCTAGCTTTTACACAGATACGCAGTATTTT.

This clone has more than one count but fewer than ten. The chain couples TRBV7-2 to TRBJ1-1; no clear D. The V gene lost 5 bases and the J gene lost 3 bases, with 10 bases spanning the gap. Germline CDR1 and CDR2: SGHTA and FQGNSA. The CDR3 covers 13 residues. The CDR3 sequence is CASSRKRDTEAFF. As DNA, the CDR3 is TGTGCCAGCAGCCGAAAAAGGGACACTGAAGCTTTCTTT.

J is TRBJ2-4 and V is TRBV9; TRBD1 aligns across 8 bases. Germline V gene lookup returns CDR1 SGDLS and CDR2 YYNGEE. The CDR3 runs 13 residues. The V and J ends lost 3 bases and 9 bases, in that order; junction bases with no gene match: 5. The CDR3 here is CASSETGDAIQYF. CDR3 DNA: TGTGCCAGCAGCGAGACAGGGGATGCCATTCAGTACTTC.

This clone has just a few counts. The CDR3 region has the DNA TGTGCCAGCAGTAGACGGACTAGCGGCTACGAGCAGTACTTC. Translated, it gives CASSRRTSGYEQYF. The chain carries TRBV2 and TRBJ2-7; 10 bases are a match to TRBD2. This CDR3 has 14 amino acids. The V gene end was trimmed by 5 bases and the J gene end by 3 bases; junction bases not matched to a gene: 4. Germline lookup yields CDR1 SNHLY and CDR2 FYNNEI.

V gene TRBV9 combines with J gene TRBJ2-7, with 7 bases matching TRBD2. The J segment lost 1 base and the V segment lost 4 bases, leaving 5 bases of the junction unmatched. CDR1 is SGDLS, CDR2 YYNGEE, per germline. The CDR3 has 14 amino acids. The CDR3 DNA reads as TGTGCCAGCAGCCCCCAAGCGGGGTCCTACGAGCAGTACTTC. Translating gives CASSPQAGSYEQYF.

The chain has TRBV7-8 and TRBJ2-5; D not certain. V dropped 3 bases and J dropped 4 bases, with 9 bases sitting between them. Looked up from germline, CDR1 is SGHVS and CDR2 is FQNEAQ. CDR3 length: 13 residues. The CDR3 sequence: CASSFGHRETQYF. The CDR3 DNA follows: TGTGCCAGCAGCTTTGGCCACCGAGAGACCCAGTACTTC.

The CDR3 sequence is CASSPGGTGGAGEQFF. The CDR3 nucleotides read TGTGCCAGCAGCCCCGGCGGGACAGGGGGAGCCGGTGAGCAGTTCTTC. The chain employs TRBV6-6 and TRBJ2-1; 11 nucleotides agree with TRBD1. V lost 6 bases to trimming and J lost 9 bases; unmatched junction nucleotides: 13. Germline V gene lookup returns CDR1 MNHNY and CDR2 SVGAGI (reference sequence). This CDR3 has 16 amino acids.

The V gene is TRBV19, the J gene TRBJ2-2, with 7 bases that match TRBD1. The germline CDR1 and CDR2 sequences are LNHDA and SQIVND (reference sequence). This CDR3 spans 14 amino acids. J was trimmed by 6 bases and V by 4 bases; bases with no gene match: 5. CDR3 in amino acids: CASSTLDRAGELFF. The CDR3 DNA sequence: TGTGCCAGTAGTACGCTCGACAGGGCCGGGGAGCTGTTTTTT.